This passage covers 27 T cell receptor beta chains from one sample sequenced in a study of T cell repertoires in cytomegalovirus infection. One entry per CDR3 protein, called by TCRdb with MiXCR from the reads. The table has 600,000 to 700,000 distinct CDR3 sequences, roughly a third seen once; the top ten hold about 20%. The antigens of these receptors remain unknown. Sequences were derived from cultured PBMCs, sampled from culture after CMV antigen stimulation. The source of these receptors is a human donor in good health (CMV status not recorded). Some clones in this sample may be carry-over from other donors' samples.

This clonotype has more than one count but fewer than ten. The V and J genes are TRBV4-1 and TRBJ1-6; D ambiguous. Germline loops: CDR1 MGHRA, CDR2 YSYEKL. The CDR3 spans 14 residues. V lost 0 bases and J 8 bases, leaving 8 bases between the germline ends. DNA for the CDR3: TGCGCCAGCAGCCAAGAGGCGGTAGATTCACCCCTCCACTTT. It specifies CASSQEAVDSPLHF.

In this sample, this clonotype turned up many times. The chain joins TRBV11-2 to TRBJ2-1; weak D call: TRBD1 (5 bases). Germline loops: CDR1 SGHAT, CDR2 FQNNGV. This CDR3 region has 13 residues. The V and J ends lost 1 base and 4 bases respectively, with 5 bases between them. The CDR3 sequence: CASSLAGYNEQFF. The CDR3 DNA follows: TGTGCCAGCAGCTTAGCAGGGTACAATGAGCAGTTCTTC. Looking up the rest from reference TRBV11-2 and TRBJ2-1 gives the full variable domain: EAGVAQSPRYKIIEKRQSVAFWCNPISGHATLYWYQQILGQGPKLLIQFQNNGVVDDSQLPKDRFSAERLKGVDSTLKIQPAKLEDSAVYLCASSLAGYNEQFFGPGTRLTVL.

The CDR3 DNA follows: TGCGCCAGCAGCTTACCACATACTGAGCAGTTCTTC. It encodes CASSLPHTEQFF. The chain has TRBV5-1 and TRBJ2-1; D ambiguous. Trimming stripped 2 bases from V and 9 bases from J, with 9 bases between. The CDR3 consists of 12 residues. Germline CDR1 SGHRS, CDR2 YFSETQ.

This clonotype was counted many times. The chain joins TRBV7-2 to TRBJ2-1; D could derive from TRBD1 or TRBD2 (5 bases each). V lost 4 bases and J 7 bases, leaving 17 bases between the germline ends. CDR1 and CDR2 (germline): SGHTA, FQGNSA. CDR3 size: 15 residues. Here the CDR3 reads CASSSSGGGRNEQFF. CDR3 nucleotide sequence: TGTGCCAGCAGCTCCTCTGGTGGGGGTCGAAATGAGCAGTTCTTC.

The chain couples TRBV20-1 to TRBJ1-5; D unclear. This CDR3 has 13 residues. From germline, CDR1 is DFQATT and CDR2 SNEGSKA (reference sequence). V was clipped by 3 bases and J by 7 bases, with 13 bases between them. The CDR3 nucleotides read TGCAGTGCTAGTCCGGGGTCCCGGCAGCCCCAGCATTTT. Translated: CSASPGSRQPQHF.

The J gene is TRBJ2-5, the V gene TRBV19; unclear D gene. The CDR3 consists of 14 residues. Trimming took 10 bases from V and 2 from J, leaving 17 bases between them. In germline, CDR1 is LNHDA, CDR2 SQIVND (reference sequence). Here the CDR3 reads CATTAATEQETQYF. As DNA, the CDR3 is TGTGCCACTACCGCGGCGACTGAGCAAGAGACCCAGTACTTC.

V and J are TRBV19 and TRBJ1-2; D ambiguous. Germline V lookup: CDR1 LNHDA, CDR2 SQIVND (reference sequence). CDR3 length equals 14 residues. V dropped 1 base and J dropped 2 bases, with 8 bases sitting between them. The CDR3 region is CASSIASSNYGYTF. CDR3 coding DNA: TGTGCCAGTAGTATAGCTAGCTCCAACTATGGCTACACCTTC.

This clonotype appeared a few times. CDR3 residues: CASQGSGEKLFF. CDR3 nucleotides: TGTGCCAGCCAGGGATCGGGTGAAAAACTGTTTTTT. The J gene is TRBJ1-4, the V gene TRBV2, with D tentatively TRBD1 (5 bases). CDR1 and CDR2 from the germline V gene are SNHLY and FYNNEI. The CDR3 extends over 12 amino acids. V lost 8 bases to trimming and J lost 7 bases, with 11 bases between them.

The gene calls are TRBV12-3 or TRBV12-4 and TRBJ2-3; possible D gene TRBD2, 5 bases. Trimming removed 5 bases from V and 0 bases from J, with 15 bases in between. The CDR3 spans 16 residues. The DNA for the CDR3 is TGTGCCAGCAGTGCCCTTGCTAGCCGAAGCACAGATACGCAGTATTTT. Its translation is CASSALASRSTDTQYF.

This clonotype was counted a few times. The rearrangement joins TRBV10-2 to TRBJ1-1, with D tentatively TRBD1 (5 bases). This CDR3 region has 13 residues. V lost 7 bases and J lost 4, with 13 bases in between. Germline V gene sequence: CDR1 WSHSY, CDR2 SAAADI. The CDR3 region is CASISREGTEAFF. The DNA of the CDR3 is TGCGCCAGCATCAGCAGGGAGGGCACTGAAGCTTTCTTT.

This clonotype was counted at least ten times. This chain connects TRBV7-2 to TRBJ2-1; 13 bases are shared with TRBD2. The germline V gene has CDR1 SGHTA and CDR2 FQGNSA. The junction had 16 bases not matched to a gene; V was cut back by 5 bases and J by 0 bases. The CDR3 covers 21 residues. The CDR3 nucleotides read TGTGCCAGCAGCACCCCGACCAAACTAGCGGGAGGGCCCATCTCCTACAATGAGCAGTTCTTC. Amino acids: CASSTPTKLAGGPISYNEQFF.

This rearrangement joins TRBV6-1 to TRBJ2-3; TRBD1 matches 9 bases. V was pared by 10 bases and J by 6 bases, with 8 bases of the junction left unmatched. The CDR3 contains 13 residues. Germline V gene lookup returns CDR1 MNHNS and CDR2 SASEGT. CDR3 in amino acids: CAIKQGAGDTQYF. In nucleotides, the CDR3 is TGTGCCATCAAACAGGGGGCAGGGGATACGCAGTATTTT.

This clonotype was observed a handful of times. The chain joins TRBV7-2 to TRBJ2-5; 7 bases are a match to TRBD1. Trimming at V came to 1 base and at J to 7 bases, leaving 6 bases not matched to a gene. The V gene's germline CDR1 is SGHTA and CDR2 FQGNSA. The CDR3 consists of 14 residues. CDR3 coding DNA: TGTGCCAGCAGCTTAGGGGGACAGCCACGGACCCAGTACTTC. As protein: CASSLGGQPRTQYF.

The chain employs TRBV5-6 and TRBJ1-2; the match to TRBD1 covers 7 bases. This CDR3 has 13 residues. V was clipped by 1 base and J by 5 bases; unmatched bases: 2. CDR1 SGHDT and CDR2 YYEEEE come from the germline V gene. CDR3: CASSLYRGYGYTF. The CDR3, as DNA: TGTGCCAGCAGCTTGTACAGGGGATATGGCTACACCTTC.

This clonotype has just a few counts. The chain employs TRBV5-4 and TRBJ1-1; D possibly corresponds to TRBD1 (5 bases). CDR3 size: 16 residues. CDR1 is SGHNT, CDR2 YYREEE, per germline (reference sequence). V lost 4 bases, J lost 0 bases, and 16 bases lay in between. DNA of the CDR3: TGTGCCAGCAGCACCCCCCAAGGACATGTGAACACTGAAGCTTTCTTT. This sequence encodes CASSTPQGHVNTEAFF.

This clonotype has only a few counts. The chain couples TRBV6-5 to TRBJ2-1, with TRBD2 identical over 15 bases. Germline CDR1 is MNHEY and CDR2 is SVGAGI. The CDR3 sequence is 20 residues long. The V segment lost 4 bases and the J segment 4 bases; nucleotides outside the gene matches: 14. The CDR3, as DNA: TGTGCCAGCAGTTCCAAGGGACTAGCGGGGGGCTGGTTTGTGTACAATGAGCAGTTCTTC. Protein sequence: CASSSKGLAGGWFVYNEQFF.

This clonotype has more than one count but fewer than ten. The chain has TRBV19 and TRBJ2-3; no clear D. The CDR3 is 12 amino acids. V shed 9 bases and J shed 8 bases, with 15 bases lying between them. CDR1 is LNHDA, CDR2 SQIVND, per germline (reference sequence). The CDR3 coding sequence is TGTGCCAGCCTCAGCCGATTAAGTACGCAGTATTTT. It encodes CASLSRLSTQYF.

CDR3 protein: CATGTGVQDTEAFF. The CDR3 coding sequence is TGTGCCACCGGTACAGGGGTCCAGGACACTGAAGCTTTCTTT. This chain connects TRBV15 to TRBJ1-1; 7 nucleotides agree with TRBD1. Germline CDR1 reads LNHNV; CDR2 reads YYDKDF (reference sequence). This CDR3 is built from 14 residues. With V trimmed by 8 bases and J by 3 bases, 9 bases remained unmatched.

The V gene is TRBV4-3, the J gene TRBJ2-3, with TRBD2 matching over 13 bases. There are 18 residues in the CDR3. J was trimmed by 5 bases and V by 3 bases; bases with no gene match: 11. Germline assignment: CDR1 LGHNA and CDR2 YSLEER. CDR3 region: CASSQRRTSGSHLDTQYF. In DNA form, the CDR3 reads TGCGCCAGCAGCCAGCGCCGGACTAGCGGGAGCCATTTAGATACGCAGTATTTT.

In its sample, this clonotype was seen once. This chain connects TRBV19 to TRBJ2-3, with no clear D. Trimming pared 3 bases from V and 6 bases from J, leaving 7 bases between. Germline V gene lookup returns CDR1 LNHDA and CDR2 SQIVND (reference sequence). CDR3 length: 12 residues. CDR3 loop: CASSISPDTQYF. The CDR3 bases are TGTGCCAGTAGTATTTCACCCGATACGCAGTATTTT.

This clonotype was counted ten times or more. The J gene is TRBJ2-7, the V gene TRBV7-2; possibly TRBD1 or TRBD2 for D (6 bases each). Germline lookup yields CDR1 SGHTA and CDR2 FQGNSA. V was clipped by 3 bases and J by 4 bases, with 16 bases between them. The CDR3 is made up of 15 amino acids. CDR3 region: CASSFDGGTHYEQYF. In nucleotides, the CDR3 is TGTGCCAGCAGCTTTGATGGAGGGACACATTACGAGCAGTACTTC.

This clonotype was recorded a few times. DNA for the CDR3: TGTGCCAGCAGAAGGGACCACTACGAGCAGTACTTC. Translated, it gives CASRRDHYEQYF. V is TRBV6-2 or TRBV6-3 and J is TRBJ2-7; D possibly uses TRBD1 or TRBD2 (5 bases each). The CDR3 is 12 residues long. The V gene lost 6 bases and the J gene lost 3 bases, with 9 bases spanning the gap. CDR1 and CDR2 from the germline V gene are MNHEY and SVGEGT.

A few counts support this clonotype. This chain connects TRBV12-5 to TRBJ2-1; D is unresolved. The V and J ends lost 1 base and 7 bases respectively, with 8 bases between them. Looked up from germline, CDR1 is LGHNT and CDR2 is FRNRAP. CDR3 length: 13 amino acids. CDR3 coding DNA: TGTGCTAGTGGTTTGGAGCCTGGGAATGAGCAGTTCTTC. Its translation is CASGLEPGNEQFF. The variable domain in full, completed from reference TRBV12-5 and TRBJ2-1, reads DARVTQTPRHKVTEMGQEVTMRCQPILGHNTVFWYRQTMMQGLELLAYFRNRAPLDDSGMPKDRFSAEMPDATLATLKIQPSEPRDSAVYFCASGLEPGNEQFFGPGTRLTVL.

This chain uses TRBV5-1 with TRBJ1-4, with D uncertain. The germline CDR1 and CDR2 sequences are SGHRS and YFSETQ. CDR3 size: 15 residues. Between the trimmed V and J ends, which lost 1 base and 8 bases, there was a span of 15 bases. The CDR3 DNA follows: TGCGCCAGCAGCTTGACAGTTTCCCGTAGCGAAAAACTGTTTTTT. It codes for CASSLTVSRSEKLFF.

CDR3: CASSPMGLFTDTQYF. CDR3 DNA sequence: TGTGCCAGCAGCCCCATGGGACTATTCACAGATACGCAGTATTTT. V gene TRBV11-2 combines with J gene TRBJ2-3; 7 nucleotides agree with TRBD2. This CDR3 region has 15 residues. Unmatched junction bases numbered 7, after V lost 5 bases and J lost 2 bases. CDR1 is SGHAT and CDR2 is FQNNGV in the germline V gene.

This rearrangement joins TRBV7-2 to TRBJ2-2; 9 positions agree with TRBD2. Germline CDR1 reads SGHTA; CDR2 reads FQGNSA. V dropped 3 bases and J dropped 4; count of bases not matched to a gene: 6. The CDR3 has 16 amino acids. The CDR3 reads CASSLASGTITGELFF. In DNA, the CDR3 is TGTGCCAGCAGCTTGGCTAGCGGGACTATCACCGGGGAGCTGTTTTTT.

This clonotype was observed once. V is TRBV12-5 and J is TRBJ2-3; D is tentatively TRBD1 or TRBD2 (5 bases each). This CDR3 comprises 15 residues. V was shortened by 3 bases and J by 2 bases, with 12 bases between the two germline ends. Germline CDR1 LGHNT, CDR2 FRNRAP. The CDR3 spells CASGLRDPPTDTQYF. CDR3 coding DNA: TGTGCTAGTGGTTTAAGGGACCCCCCCACAGATACGCAGTATTTT.